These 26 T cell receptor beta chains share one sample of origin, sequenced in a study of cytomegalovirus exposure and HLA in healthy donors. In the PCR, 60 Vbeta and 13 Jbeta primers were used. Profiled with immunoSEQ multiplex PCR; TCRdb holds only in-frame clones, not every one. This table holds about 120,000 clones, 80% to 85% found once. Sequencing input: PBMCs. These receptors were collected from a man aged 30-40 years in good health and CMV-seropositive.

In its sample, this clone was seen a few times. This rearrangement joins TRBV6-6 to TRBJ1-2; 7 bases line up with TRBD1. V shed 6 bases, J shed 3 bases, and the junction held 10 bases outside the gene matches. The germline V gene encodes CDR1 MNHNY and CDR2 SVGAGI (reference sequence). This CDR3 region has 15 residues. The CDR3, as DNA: TGTGCCAGCAGCTTCGTTGGGGACAGCTACTATGGCTACACCTTC. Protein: CASSFVGDSYYGYTF.

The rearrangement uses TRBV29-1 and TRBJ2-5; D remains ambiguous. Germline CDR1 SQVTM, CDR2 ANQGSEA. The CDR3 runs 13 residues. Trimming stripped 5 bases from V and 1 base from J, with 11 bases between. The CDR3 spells CSVSVSSQETQYF. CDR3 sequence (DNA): TGCAGCGTTTCGGTTTCGTCCCAAGAGACCCAGTACTTC.

The CDR3 sequence: CASSVRDRGIAGNTIYF. The CDR3, as DNA: TGTGCCAGCAGCGTACGGGACAGGGGGATCGCTGGAAACACCATATATTTT. The chain joins TRBV9 to TRBJ1-3; 11 nucleotides align to TRBD1. The CDR3 totals 17 residues. Germline V gives CDR1 SGDLS, CDR2 YYNGEE. V lost 1 base and J lost 2; bases outside the gene matches: 5.

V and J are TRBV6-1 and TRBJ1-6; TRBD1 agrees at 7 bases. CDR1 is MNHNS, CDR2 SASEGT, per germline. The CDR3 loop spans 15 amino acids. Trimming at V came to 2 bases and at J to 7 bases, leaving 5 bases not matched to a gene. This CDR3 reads CASSERGQQNSPLHF. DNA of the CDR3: TGTGCCAGCAGTGAAAGGGGACAGCAAAATTCACCCCTCCACTTT.

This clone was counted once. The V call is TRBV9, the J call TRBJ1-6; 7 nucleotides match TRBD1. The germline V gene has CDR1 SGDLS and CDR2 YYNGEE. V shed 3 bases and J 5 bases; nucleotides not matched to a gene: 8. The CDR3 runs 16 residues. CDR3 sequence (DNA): TGTGCCAGCAGCGACCAGACAGGGCCTGATAATTCACCCCTCCACTTT. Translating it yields CASSDQTGPDNSPLHF.

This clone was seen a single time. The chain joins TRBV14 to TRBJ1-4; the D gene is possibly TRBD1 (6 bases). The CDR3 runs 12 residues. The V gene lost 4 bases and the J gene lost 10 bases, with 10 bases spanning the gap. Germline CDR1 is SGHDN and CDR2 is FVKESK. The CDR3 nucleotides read TGTGCCAGCAGCCCACAGGGAGCAAAACTGTTTTTT. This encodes CASSPQGAKLFF.

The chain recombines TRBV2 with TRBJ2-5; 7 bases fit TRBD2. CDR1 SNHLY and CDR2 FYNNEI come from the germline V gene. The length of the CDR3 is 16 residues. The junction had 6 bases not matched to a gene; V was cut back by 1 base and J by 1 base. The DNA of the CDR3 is TGTGCCAGCAGTGAAGGGTGGGCTAGCGGCCAAGAGACCCAGTACTTC. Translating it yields CASSEGWASGQETQYF.

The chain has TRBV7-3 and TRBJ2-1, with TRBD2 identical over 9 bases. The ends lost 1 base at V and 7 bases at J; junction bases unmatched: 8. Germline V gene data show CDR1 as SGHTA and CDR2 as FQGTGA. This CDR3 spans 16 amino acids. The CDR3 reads CASSLRGGGARNEQFF. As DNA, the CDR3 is TGTGCCAGCAGCTTAAGGGGCGGGGGGGCCCGAAATGAGCAGTTCTTC.

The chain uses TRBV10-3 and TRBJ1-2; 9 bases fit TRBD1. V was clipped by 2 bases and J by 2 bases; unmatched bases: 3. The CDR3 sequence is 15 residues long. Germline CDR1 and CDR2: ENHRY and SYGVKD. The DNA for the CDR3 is TGTGCCATCAGTGAGGGGACAGGGTTGAACTATGGCTACACCTTC. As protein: CAISEGTGLNYGYTF.

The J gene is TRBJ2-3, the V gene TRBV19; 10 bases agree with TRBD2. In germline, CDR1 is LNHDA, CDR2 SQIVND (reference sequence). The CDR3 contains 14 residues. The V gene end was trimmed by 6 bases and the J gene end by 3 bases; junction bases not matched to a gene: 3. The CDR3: CASRAGGPTDTQYF. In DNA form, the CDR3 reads TGTGCCAGTAGAGCGGGGGGGCCTACAGATACGCAGTATTTT.

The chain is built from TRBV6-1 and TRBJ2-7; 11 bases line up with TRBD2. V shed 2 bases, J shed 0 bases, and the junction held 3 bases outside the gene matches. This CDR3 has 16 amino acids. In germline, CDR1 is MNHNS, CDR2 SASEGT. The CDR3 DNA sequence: TGTGCCAGCAGTGAACTAGCGGGGGGACGCTCCTACGAGCAGTACTTC. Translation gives CASSELAGGRSYEQYF.

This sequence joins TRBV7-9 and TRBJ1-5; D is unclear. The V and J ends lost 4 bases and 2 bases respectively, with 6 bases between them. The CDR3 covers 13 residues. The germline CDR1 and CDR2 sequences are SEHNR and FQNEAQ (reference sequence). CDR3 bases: TGTGCCAGCAGCTCCCTTGGCAATCAGCCCCAGCATTTT. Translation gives CASSSLGNQPQHF.

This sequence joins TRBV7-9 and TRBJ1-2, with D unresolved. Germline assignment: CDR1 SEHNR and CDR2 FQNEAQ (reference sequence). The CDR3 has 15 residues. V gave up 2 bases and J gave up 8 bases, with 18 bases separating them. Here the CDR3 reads CASSLLGVLEVGYTF. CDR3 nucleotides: TGTGCCAGCAGCTTACTCGGAGTCCTCGAGGTCGGCTACACCTTC.

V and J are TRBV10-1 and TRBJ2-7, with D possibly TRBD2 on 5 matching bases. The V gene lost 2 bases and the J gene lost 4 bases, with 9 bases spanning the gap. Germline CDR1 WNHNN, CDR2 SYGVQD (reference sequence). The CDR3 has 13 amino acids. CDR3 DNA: TGCGCCAGCAGTGAGGGGAGCTTTTACGAGCAGTACTTC. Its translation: CASSEGSFYEQYF.

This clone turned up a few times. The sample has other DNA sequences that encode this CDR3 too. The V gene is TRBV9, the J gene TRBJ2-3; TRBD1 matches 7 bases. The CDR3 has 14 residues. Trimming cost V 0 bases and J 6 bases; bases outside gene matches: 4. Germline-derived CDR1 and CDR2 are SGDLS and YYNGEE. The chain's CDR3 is CASSVGSRGDTQYF. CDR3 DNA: TGTGCCAGCAGCGTAGGGAGCAGGGGGGATACGCAGTATTTT.

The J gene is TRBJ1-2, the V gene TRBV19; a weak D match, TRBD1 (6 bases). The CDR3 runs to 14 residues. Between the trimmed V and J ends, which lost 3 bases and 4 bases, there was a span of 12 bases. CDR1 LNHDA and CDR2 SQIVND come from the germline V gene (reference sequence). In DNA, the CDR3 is TGTGCCAGTAGTATCGGACAGAAGACCTATGGCTACACCTTC. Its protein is CASSIGQKTYGYTF.

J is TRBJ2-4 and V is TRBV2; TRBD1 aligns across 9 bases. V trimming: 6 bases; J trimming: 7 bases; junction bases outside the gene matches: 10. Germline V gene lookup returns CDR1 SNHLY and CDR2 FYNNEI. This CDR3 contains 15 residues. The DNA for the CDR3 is TGTGCCAGCAGCCCCAGGGACAGGGTCGGTAACATTCAGTACTTC. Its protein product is CASSPRDRVGNIQYF.

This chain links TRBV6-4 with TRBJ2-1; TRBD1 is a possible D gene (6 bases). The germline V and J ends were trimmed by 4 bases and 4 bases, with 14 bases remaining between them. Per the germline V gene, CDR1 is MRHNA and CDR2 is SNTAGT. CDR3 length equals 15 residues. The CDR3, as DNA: TGTGCCAGCAGTGCTTCAGGGGACCTTTACAATGAGCAGTTCTTC. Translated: CASSASGDLYNEQFF.

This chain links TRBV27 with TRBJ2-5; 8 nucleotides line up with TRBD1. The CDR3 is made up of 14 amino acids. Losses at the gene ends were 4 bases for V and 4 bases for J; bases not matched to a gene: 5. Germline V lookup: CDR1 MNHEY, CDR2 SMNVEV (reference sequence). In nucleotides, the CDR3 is TGTGCCAGCAGTTCAATCAGGGGGCTAGAGACCCAGTACTTC. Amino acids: CASSSIRGLETQYF.

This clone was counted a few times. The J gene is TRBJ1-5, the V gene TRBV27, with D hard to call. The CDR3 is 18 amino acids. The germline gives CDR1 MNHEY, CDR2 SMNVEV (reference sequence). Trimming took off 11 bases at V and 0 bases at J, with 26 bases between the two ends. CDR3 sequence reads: CASFPTRRERYSNQPQHF. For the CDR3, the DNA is TGTGCCTCTTTCCCCACTCGACGCGAGAGGTATAGCAATCAGCCCCAGCATTTT.

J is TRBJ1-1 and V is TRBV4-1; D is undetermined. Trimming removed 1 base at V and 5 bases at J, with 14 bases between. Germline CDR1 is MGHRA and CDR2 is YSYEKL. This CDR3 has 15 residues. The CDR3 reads CASSQGPGERTEAFF. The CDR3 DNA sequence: TGCGCCAGCAGCCAAGGACCGGGTGAACGGACTGAAGCTTTCTTT.

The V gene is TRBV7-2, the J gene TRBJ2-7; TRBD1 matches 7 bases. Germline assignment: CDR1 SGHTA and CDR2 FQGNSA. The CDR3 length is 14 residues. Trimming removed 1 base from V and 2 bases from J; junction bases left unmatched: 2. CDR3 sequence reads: CASSLDRGAYEQYF. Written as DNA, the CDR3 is TGTGCCAGCAGCTTAGACAGGGGCGCCTACGAGCAGTACTTC.

The CDR3 DNA reads as TGTGCCACCAGCAGAGATCTCCCGAGCTCTGGAAACACCATATATTTT. This sequence encodes CATSRDLPSSGNTIYF. This sequence joins TRBV15 and TRBJ1-3, with no clear D. Germline CDR1 and CDR2: LNHNV and YYDKDF (reference sequence). This CDR3 is built from 16 residues. V lost 0 bases and J lost 0, with 9 bases in between. Using reference TRBV15 and TRBJ1-3 for the parts outside the CDR3, the full variable domain is DAMVIQNPRYQVTQFGKPVTLSCSQTLNHNVMYWYQQKSSQAPKLLFHYYDKDFNNEADTPDNFQSRRPNTSFCFLDIRSPGLGDTAMYLCATSRDLPSSGNTIYFGEGSWLTVV.

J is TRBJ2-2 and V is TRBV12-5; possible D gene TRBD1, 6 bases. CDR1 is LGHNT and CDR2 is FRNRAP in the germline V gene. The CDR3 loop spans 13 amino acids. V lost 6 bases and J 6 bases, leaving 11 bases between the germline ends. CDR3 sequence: CASGRDTPGELFF. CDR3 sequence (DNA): TGTGCTAGTGGCCGGGACACCCCCGGGGAGCTGTTTTTT.

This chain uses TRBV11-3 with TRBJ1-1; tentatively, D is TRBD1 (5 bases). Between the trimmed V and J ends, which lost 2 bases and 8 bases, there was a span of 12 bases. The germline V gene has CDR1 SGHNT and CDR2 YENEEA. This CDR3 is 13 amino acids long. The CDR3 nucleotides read TGTGCCAGCAGCTTACAGGGCGCGTCAGAAGCTTTCTTT. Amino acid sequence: CASSLQGASEAFF.

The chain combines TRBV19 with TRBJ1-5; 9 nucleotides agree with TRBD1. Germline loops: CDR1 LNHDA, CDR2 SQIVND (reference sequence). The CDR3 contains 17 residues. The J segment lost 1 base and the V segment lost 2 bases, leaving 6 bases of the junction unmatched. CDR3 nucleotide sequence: TGTGCCAGTAGTATATGGCTAGGGACAGGGAGCAATCAGCCCCAGCATTTT. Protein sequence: CASSIWLGTGSNQPQHF.